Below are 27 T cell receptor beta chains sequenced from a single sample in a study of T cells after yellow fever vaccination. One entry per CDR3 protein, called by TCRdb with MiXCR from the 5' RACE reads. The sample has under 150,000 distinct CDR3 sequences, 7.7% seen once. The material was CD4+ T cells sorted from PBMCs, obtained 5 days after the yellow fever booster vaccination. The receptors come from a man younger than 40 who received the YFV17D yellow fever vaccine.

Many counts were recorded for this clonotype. The CDR3 coding sequence is TGTGCCAGCAGTTTAAGAGGACAACCAAACTATGGCTACACCTTC. Its translation: CASSLRGQPNYGYTF. The genes are TRBV12-3 or TRBV12-4 and TRBJ1-2; D is possibly TRBD1 (5 bases). This CDR3 region has 15 residues. Trimming left V 2 bases short and J 2 bases short, with 12 bases between.

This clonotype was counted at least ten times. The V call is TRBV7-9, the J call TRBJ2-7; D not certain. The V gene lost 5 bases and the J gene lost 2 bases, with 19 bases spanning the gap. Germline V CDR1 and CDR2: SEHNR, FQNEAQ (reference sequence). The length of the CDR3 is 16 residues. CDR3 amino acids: CASSPPPGRLAYEQYF. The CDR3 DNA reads TGTGCCAGCAGCCCACCCCCGGGCCGACTTGCCTACGAGCAGTACTTC.

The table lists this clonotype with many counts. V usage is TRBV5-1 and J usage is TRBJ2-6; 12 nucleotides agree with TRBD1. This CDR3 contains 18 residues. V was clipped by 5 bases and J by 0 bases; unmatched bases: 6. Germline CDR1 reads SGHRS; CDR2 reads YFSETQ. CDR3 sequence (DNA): TGCGCCAGCAGTTTCTGGGGACAGGGGGCCTCTGGGGCCAACGTCCTGACTTTC. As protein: CASSFWGQGASGANVLTF.

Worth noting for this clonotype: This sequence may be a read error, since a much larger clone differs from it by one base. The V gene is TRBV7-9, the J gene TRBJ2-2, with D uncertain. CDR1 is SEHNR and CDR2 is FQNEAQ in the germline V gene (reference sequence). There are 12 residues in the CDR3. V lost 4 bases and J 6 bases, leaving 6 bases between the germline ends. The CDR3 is CASSSESGELFF. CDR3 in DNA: TGTGCCAGCAGCTCAGAGTCCGGGGAGCTGTTTTTT. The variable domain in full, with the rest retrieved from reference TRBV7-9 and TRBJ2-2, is DTGVSQNPRHKITKRGQNVTFRCDPISEHNRLYWYRQTLGQGPEFLTYFQNEAQLEKSRLLSDRFSAERPKGSFSTLEIQRTEQGDSAMYLCASSSESGELFFGEGSRLTVL.

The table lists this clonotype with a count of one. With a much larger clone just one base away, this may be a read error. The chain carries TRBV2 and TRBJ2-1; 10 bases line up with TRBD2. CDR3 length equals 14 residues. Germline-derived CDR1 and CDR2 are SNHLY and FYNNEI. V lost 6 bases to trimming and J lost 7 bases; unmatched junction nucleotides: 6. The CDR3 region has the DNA TGTGCCAGCAGCGGACTAGCGGCTAAAAATGAGCAGTTCTTC. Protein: CASSGLAAKNEQFF.

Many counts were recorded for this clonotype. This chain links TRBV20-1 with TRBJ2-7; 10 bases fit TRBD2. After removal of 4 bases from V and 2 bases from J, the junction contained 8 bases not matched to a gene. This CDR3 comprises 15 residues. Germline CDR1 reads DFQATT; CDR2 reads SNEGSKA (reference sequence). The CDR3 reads CSATKPSGGTYEQYF. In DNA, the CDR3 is TGCAGTGCTACCAAGCCTAGCGGGGGAACCTACGAGCAGTACTTC.

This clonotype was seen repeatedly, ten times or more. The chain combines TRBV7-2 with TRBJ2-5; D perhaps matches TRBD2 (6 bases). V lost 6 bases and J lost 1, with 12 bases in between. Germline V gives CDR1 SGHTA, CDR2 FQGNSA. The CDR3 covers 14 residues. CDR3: CASSLGGTQETQYF. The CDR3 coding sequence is TGTGCCAGCAGTTTGGGCGGGACCCAAGAGACCCAGTACTTC.

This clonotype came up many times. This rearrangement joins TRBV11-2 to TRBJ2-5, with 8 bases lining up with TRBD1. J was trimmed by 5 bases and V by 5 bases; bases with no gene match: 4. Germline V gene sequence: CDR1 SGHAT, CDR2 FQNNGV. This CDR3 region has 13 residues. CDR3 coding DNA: TGTGCCAGCAGCCCGGACAGGGCCGAGACCCAGTACTTC. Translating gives CASSPDRAETQYF.

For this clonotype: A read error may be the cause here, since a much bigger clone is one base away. The DNA of the CDR3 is TGCGCCAGCAGCTATGGACAGGCGCGGAATGAGCAGTTCTTC. Encoded protein: CASSYGQARNEQFF. The V and J genes are TRBV5-1 and TRBJ2-1; 7 bases are shared with TRBD1. From germline, CDR1 is SGHRS and CDR2 YFSETQ. Losses at the gene ends were 3 bases for V and 7 bases for J; bases not matched to a gene: 7. This CDR3 region has 14 residues.

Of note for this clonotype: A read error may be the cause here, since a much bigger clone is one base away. Written as DNA, the CDR3 is TGTGCCAGCAGCCAAGTCCGACATGGCGAGCAGTACTTC. Residues: CASSQVRHGEQYF. The rearrangement joins TRBV3-1 to TRBJ2-7; no clear D. CDR3 size: 13 residues. In germline, CDR1 is LGHDT, CDR2 YNNKEL (reference sequence). The germline V and J ends were trimmed by 1 base and 6 bases, with 10 bases remaining between them.

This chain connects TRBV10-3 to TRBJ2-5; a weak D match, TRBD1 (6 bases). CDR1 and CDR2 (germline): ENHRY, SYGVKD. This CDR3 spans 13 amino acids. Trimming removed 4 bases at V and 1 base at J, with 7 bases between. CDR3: CAISGTAQETQYF. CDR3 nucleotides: TGTGCCATCAGTGGGACAGCCCAAGAGACCCAGTACTTC.

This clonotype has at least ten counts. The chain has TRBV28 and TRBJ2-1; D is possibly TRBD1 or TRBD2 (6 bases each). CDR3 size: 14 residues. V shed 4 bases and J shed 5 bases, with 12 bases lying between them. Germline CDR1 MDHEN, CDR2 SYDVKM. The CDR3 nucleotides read TGTGCCAGCAGTTCCGGGGGCTTAAACAATGAGCAGTTCTTC. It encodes CASSSGGLNNEQFF.

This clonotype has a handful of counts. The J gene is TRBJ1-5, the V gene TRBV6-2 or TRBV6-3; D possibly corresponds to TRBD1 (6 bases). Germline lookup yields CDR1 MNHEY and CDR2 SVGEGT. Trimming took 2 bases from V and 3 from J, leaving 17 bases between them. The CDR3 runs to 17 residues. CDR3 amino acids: CASSYVPRGAPNQPQHF. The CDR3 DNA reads TGTGCCAGCAGTTACGTTCCCCGGGGGGCCCCCAATCAGCCCCAGCATTTT.

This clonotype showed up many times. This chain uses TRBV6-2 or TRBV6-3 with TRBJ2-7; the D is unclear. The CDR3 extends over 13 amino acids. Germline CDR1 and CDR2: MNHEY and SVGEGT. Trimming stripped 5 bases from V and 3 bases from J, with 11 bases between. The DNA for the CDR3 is TGTGCCAGCAGTAAGCCCCAAGACTACGAGCAGTACTTC. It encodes CASSKPQDYEQYF.

Here the CDR3 DNA reads TGTGCCACCAGTGCAACTACGGGGGAGCAGTACTTC. Translated: CATSATTGEQYF. The chain carries TRBV24-1 and TRBJ2-7; D is possibly TRBD2 (5 bases). Between the trimmed V and J ends, which lost 5 bases and 7 bases, there was a span of 11 bases. The length of the CDR3 is 12 residues. Germline values: CDR1 KGHDR, CDR2 SFDVKD.

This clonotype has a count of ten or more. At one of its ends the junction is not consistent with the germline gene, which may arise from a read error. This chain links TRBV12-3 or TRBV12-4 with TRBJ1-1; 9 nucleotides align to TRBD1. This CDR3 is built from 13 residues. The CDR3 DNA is TGTGCCAGCAGTACCGGGACAGGGAAAATAAATGTCTTT. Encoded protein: CASSTGTGKINVF.

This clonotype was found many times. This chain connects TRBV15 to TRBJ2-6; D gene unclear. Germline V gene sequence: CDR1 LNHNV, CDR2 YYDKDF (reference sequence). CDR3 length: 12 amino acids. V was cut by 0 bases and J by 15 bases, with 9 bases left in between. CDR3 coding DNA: TGTGCCACCAGCAGAGAGGAACTCCGCCTGACTTTC. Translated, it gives CATSREELRLTF.

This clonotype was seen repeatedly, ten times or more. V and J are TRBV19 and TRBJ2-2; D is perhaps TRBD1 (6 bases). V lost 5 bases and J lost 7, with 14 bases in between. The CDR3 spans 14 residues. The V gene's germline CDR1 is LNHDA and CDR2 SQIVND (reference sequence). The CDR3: CASSPRTEHGELFF. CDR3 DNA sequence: TGTGCCAGTAGTCCCAGGACAGAGCACGGGGAGCTGTTTTTT.

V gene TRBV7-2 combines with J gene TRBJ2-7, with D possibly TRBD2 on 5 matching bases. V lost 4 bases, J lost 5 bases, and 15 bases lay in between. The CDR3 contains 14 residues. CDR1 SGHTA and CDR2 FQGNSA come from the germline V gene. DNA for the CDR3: TGTGCCAGCAGCTACAAGACCGGAGGTAACGAGCAGTACTTC. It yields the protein CASSYKTGGNEQYF.

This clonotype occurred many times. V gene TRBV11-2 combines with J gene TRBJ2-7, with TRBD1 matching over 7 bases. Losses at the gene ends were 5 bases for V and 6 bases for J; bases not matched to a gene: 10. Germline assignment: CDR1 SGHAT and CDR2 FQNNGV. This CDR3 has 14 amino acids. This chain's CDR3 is CASSQNRGSGEQYF. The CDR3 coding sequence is TGTGCCAGCAGCCAAAACAGGGGATCAGGCGAGCAGTACTTC.

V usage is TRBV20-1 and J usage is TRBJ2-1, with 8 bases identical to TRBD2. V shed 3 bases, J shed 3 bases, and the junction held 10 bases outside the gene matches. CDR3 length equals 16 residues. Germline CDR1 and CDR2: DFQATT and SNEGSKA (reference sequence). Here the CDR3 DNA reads TGCAGTGCTAGCATGCCCACGCGGGGGGACTACAATGAGCAGTTCTTC. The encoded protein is CSASMPTRGDYNEQFF.

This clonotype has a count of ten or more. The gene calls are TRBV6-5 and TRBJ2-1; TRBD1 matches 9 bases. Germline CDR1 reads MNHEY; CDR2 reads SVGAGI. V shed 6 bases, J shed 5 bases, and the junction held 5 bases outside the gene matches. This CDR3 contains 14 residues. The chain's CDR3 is CASSRDRDDNEQFF. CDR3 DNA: TGTGCCAGCAGCCGGGACAGGGATGACAATGAGCAGTTCTTC.

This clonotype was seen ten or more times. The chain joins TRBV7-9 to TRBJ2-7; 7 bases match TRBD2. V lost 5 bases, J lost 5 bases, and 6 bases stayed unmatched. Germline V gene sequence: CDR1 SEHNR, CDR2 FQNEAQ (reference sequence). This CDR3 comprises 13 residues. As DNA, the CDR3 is TGTGCCAGCAGCCCCCCTGGGAGGGACGAGCAGTACTTC. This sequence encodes CASSPPGRDEQYF.

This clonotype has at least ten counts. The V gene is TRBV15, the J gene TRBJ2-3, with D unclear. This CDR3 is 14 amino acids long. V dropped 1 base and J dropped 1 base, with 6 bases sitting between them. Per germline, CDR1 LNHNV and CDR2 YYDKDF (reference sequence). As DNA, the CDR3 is TGTGCCACCAGCAGAGGTCCGGGCACAGATACGCAGTATTTT. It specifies CATSRGPGTDTQYF.

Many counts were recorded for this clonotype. CDR3 in amino acids: CASSVQGGTQETQYF. As DNA, the CDR3 is TGTGCCAGCAGCGTCCAAGGGGGCACTCAAGAGACCCAGTACTTC. The J gene is TRBJ2-5, the V gene TRBV7-2, with TRBD1 matching over 7 bases. In germline, CDR1 is SGHTA, CDR2 FQGNSA. After removal of 5 bases from V and 2 bases from J, the junction contained 8 bases not matched to a gene. The CDR3 runs 15 residues.

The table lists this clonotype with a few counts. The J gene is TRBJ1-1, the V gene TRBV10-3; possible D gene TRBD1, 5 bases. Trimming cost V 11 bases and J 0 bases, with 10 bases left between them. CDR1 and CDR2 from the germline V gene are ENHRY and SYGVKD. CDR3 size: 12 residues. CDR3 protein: CAHGGMNTEAFF. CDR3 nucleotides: TGTGCCCACGGGGGGATGAACACTGAAGCTTTCTTT.

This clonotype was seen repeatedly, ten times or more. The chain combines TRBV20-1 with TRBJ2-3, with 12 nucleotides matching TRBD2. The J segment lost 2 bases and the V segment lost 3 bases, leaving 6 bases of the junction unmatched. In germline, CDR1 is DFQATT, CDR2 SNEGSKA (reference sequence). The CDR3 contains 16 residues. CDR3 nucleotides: TGCAGTGCTAGGACTAGCGGGAGAGCGCTCACAGATACGCAGTATTTT. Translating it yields CSARTSGRALTDTQYF.